Each of the 18 T cell receptor beta chains below was sequenced from the same sample in a study of T cells in Graves' hyperthyroidism and ophthalmopathy. It was RNA transcripts that yielded the amplified TCR beta CDR3 regions. The HTBI primer set served for first-round RT-PCR of the TCR CDR3. Each CDR3 protein gets one entry after TCRdb re-called the multiplex PCR reads with MiXCR. The sample carries roughly 840,000 distinct CDR3 sequences, about two fifths recorded once. Specimen: blood. These receptors all stem from a man aged 18-30 years with Graves' hyperthyroidism.

In this sample, this clonotype turned up a few times. One end of the junction fails to match germline, which may point to a read error. The rearrangement links TRBV2 to TRBJ1-6, with unresolved D. Per the germline V gene, CDR1 is SNHLY and CDR2 is FYNNEI. This CDR3 has 17 residues. The CDR3 sequence is CAGSVKGSSSYNSPLHF. As DNA, the CDR3 is TGTGCCGGCAGTGTAAAGGGATCAAGCTCCTATAATTCACCCCTCCACTTT.

This clonotype was seen repeatedly, ten times or more. V usage is TRBV7-9 and J usage is TRBJ2-5; 8 bases map to TRBD1. The length of the CDR3 is 13 residues. Losses at the gene ends were 5 bases for V and 5 bases for J; bases not matched to a gene: 4. In germline, CDR1 is SEHNR, CDR2 FQNEAQ (reference sequence). CDR3 in amino acids: CASSDRGWETQYF. CDR3 sequence (DNA): TGTGCCAGCAGCGACAGGGGTTGGGAGACCCAGTACTTC.

The genes are TRBV2 and TRBJ2-7; D is perhaps TRBD1 (5 bases). From germline, CDR1 is SNHLY and CDR2 FYNNEI. The CDR3 spans 15 residues. The V and J ends lost 6 bases and 2 bases respectively, with 17 bases between them. CDR3 protein: CASSLVSRAAYEQYF. The CDR3 DNA reads as TGTGCCAGCAGCTTGGTTAGCAGGGCCGCCTACGAGCAGTACTTC.

At least ten counts were recorded for this clonotype. The chain couples TRBV20-1 to TRBJ1-3, with D uncertain. Germline-derived CDR1 and CDR2 are DFQATT and SNEGSKA (reference sequence). The CDR3 is 12 amino acids. With 2 bases removed from V and 4 bases from J, the gap between germline ends came to 6 bases. The CDR3 sequence: CSARWIGNTIYF. As DNA, the CDR3 is TGCAGTGCTAGATGGATCGGAAACACCATATATTTT.

The V gene is TRBV20-1, the J gene TRBJ2-7; TRBD1 might be the D (6 bases). The CDR3 has 14 residues. From germline, CDR1 is DFQATT and CDR2 SNEGSKA (reference sequence). The germline V and J ends were trimmed by 5 bases and 0 bases, with 14 bases remaining between them. CDR3 nucleotide sequence: TGCAGTGCTCCACTCGACAGGAGCTCCTACGAGCAGTACTTC. Amino acid sequence: CSAPLDRSSYEQYF.

The chain recombines TRBV9 with TRBJ2-2; 11 nucleotides match TRBD2. The CDR3 consists of 16 residues. CDR1 is SGDLS, CDR2 YYNGEE, per germline. The J segment lost 5 bases and the V segment lost 0 bases, leaving 3 bases of the junction unmatched. For the CDR3, the DNA is TGTGCCAGCAGCGTAGGGGGACTAGCGGTTACCGGGGAGCTGTTTTTT. This translates into CASSVGGLAVTGELFF.

The gene calls are TRBV15 and TRBJ2-7; 7 bases agree with TRBD2. The CDR3 has 16 residues. The V gene's germline CDR1 is LNHNV and CDR2 YYDKDF (reference sequence). V lost 3 bases and J lost 2; bases outside the gene matches: 10. The CDR3 nucleotides are TGTGCCACCAGCAGCTTAGTTTCTAGCGGCACCTACGAGCAGTACTTC. It is translated as CATSSLVSSGTYEQYF.

V usage is TRBV6-1 and J usage is TRBJ1-6, with no clear D. CDR3 length: 14 residues. The germline V gene encodes CDR1 MNHNS and CDR2 SASEGT. V lost 5 bases, J lost 8 bases, and 13 bases lay in between. CDR3 sequence: CASSFVQYDSPLHF. CDR3 bases: TGTGCCAGCAGTTTTGTGCAGTACGATTCACCCCTCCACTTT.

The genes are TRBV10-1 and TRBJ2-7; the D is unclear. The CDR3 extends over 11 amino acids. CDR1 WNHNN and CDR2 SYGVQD come from the germline V gene (reference sequence). V gave up 2 bases and J gave up 13 bases, with 12 bases separating them. CDR3 sequence (DNA): TGCGCCAGCAGTGAGGGAACTTTCCTCTACTTC. It yields the protein CASSEGTFLYF.

This clonotype was counted at least ten times. CDR3 residues: CASSSTGGDSPLHF. The CDR3 DNA sequence: TGTGCCAGCAGTTCGACAGGGGGTGATTCACCCCTCCACTTT. This chain joins TRBV7-9 and TRBJ1-6; 9 nucleotides align to TRBD1. Looked up from germline, CDR1 is SEHNR and CDR2 is FQNEAQ (reference sequence). CDR3 size: 14 residues. V shed 6 bases, J shed 8 bases, and the junction held 5 bases outside the gene matches.

This rearrangement joins TRBV10-3 to TRBJ2-7; 9 positions match TRBD2. This CDR3 is 14 amino acids long. V shed 8 bases, J shed 4 bases, and the junction held 9 bases outside the gene matches. Germline CDR1 and CDR2: ENHRY and SYGVKD. CDR3 DNA sequence: TGTGCCATCTCCCGCGGCGGGAGGGGTTACGAGCAGTACTTC. It translates to CAISRGGRGYEQYF.

There are a few counts of this clonotype. This chain links TRBV7-2 with TRBJ2-5, with TRBD2 matching over 11 bases. J gave up 3 bases and V 5 bases, and 5 bases lay outside the gene matches. This CDR3 has 15 residues. The V gene's germline CDR1 is SGHTA and CDR2 FQGNSA. Here the CDR3 DNA reads TGTGCCAGCAGCCCGGGACTAGCGGATAAAGAGACCCAGTACTTC. Its translation: CASSPGLADKETQYF.

J is TRBJ1-3 and V is TRBV19; no definite D call. Germline loops: CDR1 LNHDA, CDR2 SQIVND (reference sequence). With 2 bases removed from V and 4 bases from J, the gap between germline ends came to 9 bases. CDR3 size: 14 residues. CDR3 in amino acids: CASSISSPGNTIYF. The CDR3 DNA sequence: TGTGCCAGTAGTATATCAAGCCCCGGAAACACCATATATTTT.

The J gene is TRBJ1-5, the V gene TRBV10-3; TRBD1 agrees at 8 bases. From germline, CDR1 is ENHRY and CDR2 SYGVKD. This CDR3 contains 15 residues. The ends lost 3 bases at V and 11 bases at J; junction bases unmatched: 12. CDR3 residues: CAISDPDRDRETQHF. CDR3 nucleotides: TGTGCCATCAGTGACCCGGACAGGGACCGAGAGACCCAGCATTTT.

The CDR3 spells CASSQMGQGSYEQYF. DNA of the CDR3: TGTGCCAGCAGCCAGATGGGACAGGGGTCCTACGAGCAGTACTTC. V is TRBV14 and J is TRBJ2-7; the match to TRBD1 covers 10 bases. The germline CDR1 and CDR2 sequences are SGHDN and FVKESK. With V trimmed by 3 bases and J by 1 base, 3 bases remained unmatched. This CDR3 contains 15 residues.

There are a few counts of this clonotype. The chain links TRBV11-1 to TRBJ2-7; 11 bases match TRBD2. V shed 0 bases and J 0 bases; nucleotides not matched to a gene: 10. The CDR3 sequence is 19 residues long. Germline V CDR1 and CDR2: SGHAT, FQDESV (reference sequence). In DNA, the CDR3 is TGTGCCAGCAGCTTAGCGACCACGACTAGCGGGGCCAACTCCTACGAGCAGTACTTC. It translates to CASSLATTTSGANSYEQYF.

This clonotype came up many times. The chain employs TRBV7-2 and TRBJ1-2; D is perhaps TRBD1 (5 bases). Germline V CDR1 and CDR2: SGHTA, FQGNSA. The germline V and J ends were trimmed by 8 bases and 0 bases, with 10 bases remaining between them. CDR3 length equals 13 residues. The CDR3 sequence: CASPTGPNYGYTF. CDR3 DNA sequence: TGTGCCAGCCCCACGGGGCCTAACTATGGCTACACCTTC. The entire variable domain, with the rest obtained from reference TRBV7-2 and TRBJ1-2, is as follows: GAGVSQSPSNKVTEKGKDVELRCDPISGHTALYWYRQSLGQGLEFLIYFQGNSAPDKSGLPSDRFSAERTGGSVSTLTIQRTQQEDSAVYLCASPTGPNYGYTFGSGTRLTVV.

The V gene is TRBV9, the J gene TRBJ2-2; D call uncertain. The germline gives CDR1 SGDLS, CDR2 YYNGEE. The CDR3 is 14 amino acids. Trimming pared 0 bases from V and 6 bases from J, leaving 9 bases between. CDR3 sequence (DNA): TGTGCCAGCAGCGTAGAACTTCGTCCCGGGGAGCTGTTTTTT. Translated, it gives CASSVELRPGELFF.